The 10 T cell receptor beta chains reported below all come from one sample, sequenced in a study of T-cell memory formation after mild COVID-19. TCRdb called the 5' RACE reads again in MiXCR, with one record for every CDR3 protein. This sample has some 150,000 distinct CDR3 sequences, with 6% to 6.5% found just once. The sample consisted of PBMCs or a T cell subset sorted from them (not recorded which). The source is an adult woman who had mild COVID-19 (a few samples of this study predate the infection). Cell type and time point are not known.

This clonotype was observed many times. The CDR3 loop is CASSSAGTSGSGAQYF. Here the CDR3 DNA reads TGTGCCAGCAGCTCCGCCGGGACTAGCGGGAGCGGGGCCCAGTACTTC. The chain has TRBV11-3 and TRBJ2-5, with 14 bases identical to TRBD2. With 4 bases clipped from V and 9 bases from J, the junction kept 10 bases outside the gene matches. Germline lookup yields CDR1 SGHNT and CDR2 YENEEA. This CDR3 is 16 amino acids long. The full variable domain, its missing parts supplied by reference TRBV11-3 and TRBJ2-5, is EAGVVQSPRYKIIEKKQPVAFWCNPISGHNTLYWYLQNLGQGPELLIRYENEEAVDDSQLPKDRFSAERLKGVDSTLKIQPAELGDSAVYLCASSSAGTSGSGAQYFGPGTRLLVL.

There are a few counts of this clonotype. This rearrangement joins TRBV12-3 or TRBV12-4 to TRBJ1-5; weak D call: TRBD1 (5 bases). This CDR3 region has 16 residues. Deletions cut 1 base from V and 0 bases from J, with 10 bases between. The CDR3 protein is CASSLGGKGSNQPQHF. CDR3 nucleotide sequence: TGTGCCAGCAGTTTAGGGGGCAAGGGTAGCAATCAGCCCCAGCATTTT.

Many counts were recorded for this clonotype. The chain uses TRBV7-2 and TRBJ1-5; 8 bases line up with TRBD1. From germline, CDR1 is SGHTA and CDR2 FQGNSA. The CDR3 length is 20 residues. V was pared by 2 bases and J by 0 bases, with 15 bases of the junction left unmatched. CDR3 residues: CASSLRQGASSYVSNQPQHF. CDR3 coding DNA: TGTGCCAGCAGCTTACGTCAGGGGGCAAGCTCCTACGTTAGCAATCAGCCCCAGCATTTT.

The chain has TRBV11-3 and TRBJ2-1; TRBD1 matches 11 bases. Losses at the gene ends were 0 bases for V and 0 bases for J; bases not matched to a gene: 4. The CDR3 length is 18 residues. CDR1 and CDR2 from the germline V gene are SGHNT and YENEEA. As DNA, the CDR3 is TGTGCCAGCAGCTTAGACGGGACAGGGGGAAGCTCCTACAATGAGCAGTTCTTC. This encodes CASSLDGTGGSSYNEQFF.

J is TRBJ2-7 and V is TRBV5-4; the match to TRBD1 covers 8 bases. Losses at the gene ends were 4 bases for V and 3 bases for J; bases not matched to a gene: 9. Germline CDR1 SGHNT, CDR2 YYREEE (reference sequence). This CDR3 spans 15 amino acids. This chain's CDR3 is CASSTRQGTGYEQYF. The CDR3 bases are TGTGCCAGCAGCACCAGACAGGGGACCGGCTACGAGCAGTACTTC.

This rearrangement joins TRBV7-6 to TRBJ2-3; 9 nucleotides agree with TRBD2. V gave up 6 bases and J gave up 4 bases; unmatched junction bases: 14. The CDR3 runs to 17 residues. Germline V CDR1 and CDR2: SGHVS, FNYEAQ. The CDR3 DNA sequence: TGTGCCAGCAGATCAAAGAACCTAGCGGGAATAGCAGATACGCAGTATTTT. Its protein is CASRSKNLAGIADTQYF.

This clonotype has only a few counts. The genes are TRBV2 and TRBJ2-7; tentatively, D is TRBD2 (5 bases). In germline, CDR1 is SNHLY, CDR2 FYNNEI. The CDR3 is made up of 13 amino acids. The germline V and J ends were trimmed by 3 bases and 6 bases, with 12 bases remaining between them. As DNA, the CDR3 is TGTGCCAGCAGTGATGGACTCCTCGGCGAGCAGTACTTC. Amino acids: CASSDGLLGEQYF. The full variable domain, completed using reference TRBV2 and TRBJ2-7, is EPEVTQTPSHQVTQMGQEVILRCVPISNHLYFYWYRQILGQKVEFLVSFYNNEISEKSEIFDDQFSVERPDGSNFTLKIRSTKLEDSAMYFCASSDGLLGEQYFGPGTRLTVT.

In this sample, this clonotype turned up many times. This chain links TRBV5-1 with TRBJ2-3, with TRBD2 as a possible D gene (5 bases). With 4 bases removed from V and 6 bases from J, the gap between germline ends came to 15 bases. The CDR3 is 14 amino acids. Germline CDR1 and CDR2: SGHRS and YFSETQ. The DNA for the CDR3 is TGCGCCAGCAGCCGCAGCGACGGCGGGGATACGCAGTATTTT. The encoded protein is CASSRSDGGDTQYF.

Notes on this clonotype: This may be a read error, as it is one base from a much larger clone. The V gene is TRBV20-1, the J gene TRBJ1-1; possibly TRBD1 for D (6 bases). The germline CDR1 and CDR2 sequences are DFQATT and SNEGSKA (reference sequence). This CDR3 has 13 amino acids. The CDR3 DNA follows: TGCAGTGCAGTTGGGGGGCGAAACACTGAAGATTTCTTT. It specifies CSAVGGRNTEDFF.

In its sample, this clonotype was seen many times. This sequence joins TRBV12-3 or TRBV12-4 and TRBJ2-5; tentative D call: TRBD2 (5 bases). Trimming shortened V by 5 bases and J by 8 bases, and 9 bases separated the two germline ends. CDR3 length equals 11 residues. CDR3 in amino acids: CASSPSGTQYF. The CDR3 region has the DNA TGTGCCAGCAGTCCCTCGGGAACCCAGTACTTC.